The 21 T cell receptor beta chains given below trace back to one sample, sequenced in a study of cytotoxic CD8 clonotypes in ibrutinib-treated CLL. Only in-frame clones appear in the TCRdb table, and some are missing; sequencing was by immunoSEQ multiplex PCR. The top ten clones hold about 1.9% of a sample with 150,000 or so clones, approximately 80% of them seen once. Specimen: PBMCs, collected after 12 months of ibrutinib treatment. The receptor source for this set is a human donor with chronic lymphocytic leukemia.

The chain uses TRBV5-1 and TRBJ2-5; tentatively, D is TRBD2 (7 bases). Trimming left V 1 base short and J 5 bases short, with 15 bases between. The CDR3 length is 15 residues. CDR1 and CDR2 from the germline V gene are SGHRS and YFSETQ. The CDR3 nucleotides read TGCGCCAGCAGCTTGTTGAAACGGGGGGCTGAGACCCAGTACTTC. Its protein is CASSLLKRGAETQYF.

The rearrangement links TRBV6-1 to TRBJ2-7; D unclear. Germline V lookup: CDR1 MNHNS, CDR2 SASEGT. This CDR3 contains 12 residues. Trimming took 6 bases from V and 7 from J, leaving 13 bases between them. The CDR3, as DNA: TGTGCCAGCAGCCTTATAGTCGCGGAGCAGTACTTC. Its protein is CASSLIVAEQYF.

The DNA for the CDR3 is TGTGCCTGGAGTCGCCGGGGACAGGGTTATCAGCCCCAGCATTTT. Its translation is CAWSRRGQGYQPQHF. This chain links TRBV30 with TRBJ1-5; 9 bases agree with TRBD1. Germline CDR1 is GTSNPN and CDR2 is SVGIG (reference sequence). V shed 2 bases, J shed 5 bases, and the junction held 7 bases outside the gene matches. The CDR3 sequence is 15 residues long. Combining the CDR3 with reference TRBV30 and TRBJ1-5 gives the whole variable domain SQTIHQWPATLVQPVGSPLSLECTVEGTSNPNLYWYRQAAGRGLQLLFYSVGIGQISSEVPQNLSASRPQDRQFILSSKKLLLSDSGFYLCAWSRRGQGYQPQHFGDGTRLSIL.

V and J are TRBV5-1 and TRBJ1-2; D remains ambiguous. Germline loops: CDR1 SGHRS, CDR2 YFSETQ. The CDR3 consists of 13 residues. Trimming shortened V by 0 bases and J by 5 bases, and 8 bases separated the two germline ends. The CDR3 reads CASSLEIGYGYTF. Here the CDR3 DNA reads TGCGCCAGCAGCTTGGAGATAGGGTATGGCTACACCTTC.

This chain links TRBV27 with TRBJ1-1; the match to TRBD1 covers 7 bases. J gave up 1 base and V 6 bases, and 8 bases lay outside the gene matches. Per germline, CDR1 MNHEY and CDR2 SMNVEV (reference sequence). This CDR3 is built from 15 residues. The CDR3 here is CASSPWTGQNTEAFF. The CDR3 DNA follows: TGTGCCAGCAGCCCTTGGACAGGCCAGAACACTGAAGCTTTCTTT.

This clone was picked up one time. The rearrangement uses TRBV5-6 and TRBJ2-2; D might be TRBD1 (6 bases). Trimming pared 1 base from V and 5 bases from J, leaving 12 bases between. CDR1 is SGHDT, CDR2 YYEEEE, per germline. The CDR3 is 15 residues long. In nucleotides, the CDR3 is TGTGCCAGCAGCTTGATGTCAGGGGCGACCGGGGAGCTGTTTTTT. Amino acid sequence: CASSLMSGATGELFF.

DNA of the CDR3: TGTGCCAGTAGTACGGGGGGACTGGGTCATGAAAAACTGTTTTTT. This codes for CASSTGGLGHEKLFF. The V and J genes are TRBV19 and TRBJ1-4, with D tentatively TRBD1 (5 bases). V was clipped by 4 bases and J by 6 bases, with 15 bases between them. The CDR3 is 15 residues long. Looked up from germline, CDR1 is LNHDA and CDR2 is SQIVND (reference sequence).

This clone showed up just once. This chain joins TRBV14 and TRBJ2-7, with D maybe TRBD1 (5 bases). The CDR3 runs 14 residues. V was trimmed by 3 bases and J by 6 bases, leaving 15 bases between them. The germline gives CDR1 SGHDN, CDR2 FVKESK. Written as DNA, the CDR3 is TGTGCCAGCAGCCATGGGGCCATCGCCGGCGAGCAGTACTTC. Translating it yields CASSHGAIAGEQYF.

The chain is built from TRBV4-1 and TRBJ1-6; 8 bases match TRBD1. Germline assignment: CDR1 MGHRA and CDR2 YSYEKL. The V gene end was trimmed by 4 bases and the J gene end by 0 bases; junction bases not matched to a gene: 8. The CDR3 extends over 18 amino acids. This CDR3 reads CASSLKDRAASYNSPLHF. The CDR3 DNA reads as TGCGCCAGCAGCCTTAAGGACAGGGCGGCCTCCTATAATTCACCCCTCCACTTT.

The rearrangement uses TRBV7-2 and TRBJ2-5, with a weak D call TRBD2 (5 bases). The CDR3 runs 15 residues. Germline V gene lookup returns CDR1 SGHTA and CDR2 FQGNSA. Trimming pared 2 bases from V and 4 bases from J, leaving 14 bases between. The CDR3 nucleotides read TGTGCCAGCAGCTTACGGGTAGGAGGATCAGAGACCCAGTACTTC. Its translation is CASSLRVGGSETQYF.

The rearrangement uses TRBV5-1 and TRBJ2-1; possibly TRBD2 for D (5 bases). The CDR3 totals 15 residues. Trimming took 4 bases from V and 5 from J, leaving 16 bases between them. In germline, CDR1 is SGHRS, CDR2 YFSETQ. CDR3 loop: CASSISGEIDNEQFF. CDR3 DNA sequence: TGCGCCAGCAGCATATCCGGGGAGATTGACAATGAGCAGTTCTTC.

This clone was picked up a small number of times. This rearrangement joins TRBV7-2 to TRBJ2-7; tentatively, D is TRBD2 (5 bases). Per the germline V gene, CDR1 is SGHTA and CDR2 is FQGNSA. This CDR3 is built from 15 residues. V lost 1 base to trimming and J lost 0 bases, with 10 bases between them. This CDR3 is CASSLGRGTSYEQYF. The DNA of the CDR3 is TGTGCCAGCAGCTTAGGCCGGGGAACCTCCTACGAGCAGTACTTC.

The V and J genes are TRBV7-3 and TRBJ2-5; 9 positions match TRBD1. J lost 1 base, V lost 4 bases, and 1 base had no gene match. This CDR3 comprises 14 residues. Per the germline V gene, CDR1 is SGHTA and CDR2 is FQGTGA. Written as DNA, the CDR3 is TGTGCCAGCAGCTCACAGGGGGCCCAAGAGACCCAGTACTTC. It specifies CASSSQGAQETQYF.

The gene calls are TRBV28 and TRBJ1-5; the match to TRBD1 covers 8 bases. Trimming removed 4 bases from V and 6 bases from J; junction bases left unmatched: 20. Germline CDR1 MDHEN, CDR2 SYDVKM. The CDR3 consists of 19 residues. The CDR3 coding sequence is TGTGCCAGCAGTTCCGTCGGGCAGGGGGCTCTAATCGGTAGTCAGCCCCAGCATTTT. It translates to CASSSVGQGALIGSQPQHF.

The genes are TRBV19 and TRBJ1-4; no definite D call. The CDR3 sequence is 11 residues long. Germline CDR1 reads LNHDA; CDR2 reads SQIVND (reference sequence). Between the trimmed V and J ends, which lost 6 bases and 11 bases, there was a span of 10 bases. The CDR3 DNA sequence: TGTGCCAGTAGCGATGGGGAGAAACTGTTTTTT. The encoded protein is CASSDGEKLFF.

The rearrangement uses TRBV6-1 and TRBJ2-7; no clear D. Germline CDR1 MNHNS, CDR2 SASEGT. V was trimmed by 6 bases and J by 0 bases, leaving 15 bases between them. This CDR3 contains 15 residues. The CDR3 sequence is CASSSDRATSYEQYF. The CDR3 DNA is TGTGCCAGCAGCTCCGATCGCGCTACCTCCTACGAGCAGTACTTC.

This clone has more than one count but fewer than ten. The gene calls are TRBV27 and TRBJ2-3; unclear D gene. V shed 4 bases and J shed 3 bases, with 11 bases lying between them. Germline assignment: CDR1 MNHEY and CDR2 SMNVEV (reference sequence). The CDR3 has 14 amino acids. The chain's CDR3 is CASSSRTGTDTQYF. CDR3 bases: TGTGCCAGCAGTTCCCGGACCGGGACAGATACGCAGTATTTT.

CDR3 protein: CASSPGGQGGNEQFF. In nucleotides, the CDR3 is TGTGCCAGCTCCCCGGGAGGACAGGGGGGCAATGAGCAGTTCTTC. The chain joins TRBV18 to TRBJ2-1; the match to TRBD1 covers 10 bases. V shed 6 bases, J shed 6 bases, and the junction held 8 bases outside the gene matches. CDR1 and CDR2 (germline): KGHSH, LQKENI. The CDR3 loop spans 15 amino acids.

This chain joins TRBV4-1 and TRBJ2-1; maybe TRBD2 (5 bases). CDR1 MGHRA and CDR2 YSYEKL come from the germline V gene. The CDR3 is 14 residues long. V was clipped by 3 bases and J by 6 bases, with 12 bases between them. CDR3 protein: CASSQPGVSNEQFF. In nucleotides, the CDR3 is TGCGCCAGCAGCCAGCCCGGGGTAAGCAATGAGCAGTTCTTC.

V usage is TRBV11-1 and J usage is TRBJ2-1; 12 bases line up with TRBD2. V shed 4 bases and J 4 bases; nucleotides not matched to a gene: 2. CDR1 SGHAT and CDR2 FQDESV come from the germline V gene (reference sequence). This CDR3 region has 15 residues. The DNA for the CDR3 is TGTGCCAGCAGCTCTAGCGGGAGGGGGTACAATGAGCAGTTCTTC. This gives the protein CASSSSGRGYNEQFF.

CDR3 in amino acids: CASSLLPGRSDTEAFF. The DNA of the CDR3 is TGTGCCAGCAGTTTACTCCCGGGACGGTCGGACACTGAAGCTTTCTTT. The J gene is TRBJ1-1, the V gene TRBV6-5, with a weak D call TRBD1 (5 bases). In germline, CDR1 is MNHEY, CDR2 SVGAGI. CDR3 length: 16 residues. Trimming shortened V by 4 bases and J by 3 bases, and 18 bases separated the two germline ends.